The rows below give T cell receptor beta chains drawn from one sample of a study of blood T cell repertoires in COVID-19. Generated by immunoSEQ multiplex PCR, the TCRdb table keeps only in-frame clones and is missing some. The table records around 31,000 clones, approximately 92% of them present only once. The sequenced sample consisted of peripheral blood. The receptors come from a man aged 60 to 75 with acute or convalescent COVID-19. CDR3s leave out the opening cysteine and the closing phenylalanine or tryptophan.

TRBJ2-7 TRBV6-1 ASSEIIREQY
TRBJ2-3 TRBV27 ASSPSGSTDTQY
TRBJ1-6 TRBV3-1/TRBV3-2 ASSHRDRVNSPLH
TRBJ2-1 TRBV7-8 ASSLAAGGYYNEQF
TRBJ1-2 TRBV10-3 AISDLGPGQFYGYT
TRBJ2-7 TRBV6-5 ASSITGYSYEQY
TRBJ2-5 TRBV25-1 ASSAGAGVRETQY
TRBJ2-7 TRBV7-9 ASSLGGVEQY
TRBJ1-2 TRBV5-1 ASSLGDKYGYT
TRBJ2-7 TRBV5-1 ASSLATGFSYEQY
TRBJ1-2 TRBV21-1 ASSLYHGGTGYT
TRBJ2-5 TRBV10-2 ASSDFYLETQY
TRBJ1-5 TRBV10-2 ASTRGTGVQPQH
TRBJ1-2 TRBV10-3 AISKGTGGTVNYGYT
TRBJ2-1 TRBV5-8 ASSLHSGSYNEQF
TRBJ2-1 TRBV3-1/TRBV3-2 ASSPRGQGTYNEQF
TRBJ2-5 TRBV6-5 ATTTQGFQETQY
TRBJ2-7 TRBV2 ASRPGQGDYEQY
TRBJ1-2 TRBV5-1 ASSEAGSYGYT
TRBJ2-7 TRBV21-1 ASSATGAGAYEQY